This T cell receptor delta chain appears in the sequencing data of a study of γδ T cells in repeated Plasmodium falciparum infection. Study details: Each infection was followed by sampling at 21 days, plus baseline and some pre-infection draws. The study's findings and limits: Malian children's Vdelta2-negative repertoires appeared more expanded and less diverse than Australians'.

TRG and TRD sequences were obtained from every sorted gammadelta sample. TCRdb fed the multiplex PCR reads to CATT. The table shows around 46,000 delta-chain clones, with approximately 1.5% occurring only once. This CDR3 has 10 amino acids. Germline V gene sequence: CDR1 TSWWSYY, CDR2 QGS. Points on this clone: The antigen remains undetermined. For this DNA, TCRdb reports the protein of a much larger clone, which diverges at residue 5, most likely from a read error; the protein presented here is translated directly from the DNA.

Flow sorting of PBMC yielded separate Vgamma9/Vdelta2+ and Vdelta2-negative gammadelta T cell populations for bulk repertoire analysis. This sequence was found in a pool of human donors (malaria-infected and uninfected, not separated). Specimen: gamma-delta T cells from blood. Called V gene: TRDV1; the J gene was not called; the table's D call TRDD3 went unverified against the DNA. The CDR3 sequence: CALGGLRLTF. The CDR3 DNA reads as TGTGCTCTTGGGGGACTAAGACTGACCTTC.